Included here is one TCR beta chain sequence, with context. What it binds is not known. In the PCR, 60 Vbeta and 13 Jbeta primers were used. Data came from immunoSEQ multiplex PCR; TCRdb stores just in-frame clones and leaves some out. The sample has about 200,000 clones, approximately 80% seen once. The record originates from a study of cytomegalovirus exposure and HLA in healthy donors. As for the study in general: There were under 130 million unique TCR beta sequences, drawn from 180 million or so T cells, in an earlier analysis. Study-wide findings and caveats: TCR beta chains numbering some 160 were designated cytomegalovirus-associated. Several top significant clusters appeared, in a later analysis, to be linked to common viral pathogens. Equally common other TCR beta chains were less clonally expanded than HLA-associated ones, a later analysis found.

Germline V gives CDR1 MNHEY, CDR2 SMNVEV (reference sequence). The CDR3 totals 16 residues. Trimming shortened V by 2 bases and J by 9 bases, and 23 bases separated the two germline ends. The V and J genes are TRBV27 and TRBJ2-7; the D gene is possibly TRBD1 (6 bases). The sequencing input was PBMCs. This sequence originates from a woman between 18 and 29 years old in good health and CMV-seronegative. The CDR3 sequence is CASSLTLFGAGEGQYF. CDR3 coding DNA: TGTGCCAGCAGTTTAACGTTATTCGGTGCAGGGGAAGGGCAGTACTTC.